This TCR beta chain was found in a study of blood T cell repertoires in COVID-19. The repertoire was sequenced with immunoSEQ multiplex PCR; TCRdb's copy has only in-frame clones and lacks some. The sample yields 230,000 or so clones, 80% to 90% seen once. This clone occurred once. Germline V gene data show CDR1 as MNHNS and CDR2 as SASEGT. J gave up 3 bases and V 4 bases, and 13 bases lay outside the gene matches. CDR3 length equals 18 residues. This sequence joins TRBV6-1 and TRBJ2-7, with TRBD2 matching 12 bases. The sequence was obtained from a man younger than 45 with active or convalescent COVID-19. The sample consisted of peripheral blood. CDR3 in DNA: TGTGCCAGCAGTGCTGACAGAGCCACTAGCGGGAGGTTCTACGAGCAGTACTTC. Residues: CASSADRATSGRFYEQYF.